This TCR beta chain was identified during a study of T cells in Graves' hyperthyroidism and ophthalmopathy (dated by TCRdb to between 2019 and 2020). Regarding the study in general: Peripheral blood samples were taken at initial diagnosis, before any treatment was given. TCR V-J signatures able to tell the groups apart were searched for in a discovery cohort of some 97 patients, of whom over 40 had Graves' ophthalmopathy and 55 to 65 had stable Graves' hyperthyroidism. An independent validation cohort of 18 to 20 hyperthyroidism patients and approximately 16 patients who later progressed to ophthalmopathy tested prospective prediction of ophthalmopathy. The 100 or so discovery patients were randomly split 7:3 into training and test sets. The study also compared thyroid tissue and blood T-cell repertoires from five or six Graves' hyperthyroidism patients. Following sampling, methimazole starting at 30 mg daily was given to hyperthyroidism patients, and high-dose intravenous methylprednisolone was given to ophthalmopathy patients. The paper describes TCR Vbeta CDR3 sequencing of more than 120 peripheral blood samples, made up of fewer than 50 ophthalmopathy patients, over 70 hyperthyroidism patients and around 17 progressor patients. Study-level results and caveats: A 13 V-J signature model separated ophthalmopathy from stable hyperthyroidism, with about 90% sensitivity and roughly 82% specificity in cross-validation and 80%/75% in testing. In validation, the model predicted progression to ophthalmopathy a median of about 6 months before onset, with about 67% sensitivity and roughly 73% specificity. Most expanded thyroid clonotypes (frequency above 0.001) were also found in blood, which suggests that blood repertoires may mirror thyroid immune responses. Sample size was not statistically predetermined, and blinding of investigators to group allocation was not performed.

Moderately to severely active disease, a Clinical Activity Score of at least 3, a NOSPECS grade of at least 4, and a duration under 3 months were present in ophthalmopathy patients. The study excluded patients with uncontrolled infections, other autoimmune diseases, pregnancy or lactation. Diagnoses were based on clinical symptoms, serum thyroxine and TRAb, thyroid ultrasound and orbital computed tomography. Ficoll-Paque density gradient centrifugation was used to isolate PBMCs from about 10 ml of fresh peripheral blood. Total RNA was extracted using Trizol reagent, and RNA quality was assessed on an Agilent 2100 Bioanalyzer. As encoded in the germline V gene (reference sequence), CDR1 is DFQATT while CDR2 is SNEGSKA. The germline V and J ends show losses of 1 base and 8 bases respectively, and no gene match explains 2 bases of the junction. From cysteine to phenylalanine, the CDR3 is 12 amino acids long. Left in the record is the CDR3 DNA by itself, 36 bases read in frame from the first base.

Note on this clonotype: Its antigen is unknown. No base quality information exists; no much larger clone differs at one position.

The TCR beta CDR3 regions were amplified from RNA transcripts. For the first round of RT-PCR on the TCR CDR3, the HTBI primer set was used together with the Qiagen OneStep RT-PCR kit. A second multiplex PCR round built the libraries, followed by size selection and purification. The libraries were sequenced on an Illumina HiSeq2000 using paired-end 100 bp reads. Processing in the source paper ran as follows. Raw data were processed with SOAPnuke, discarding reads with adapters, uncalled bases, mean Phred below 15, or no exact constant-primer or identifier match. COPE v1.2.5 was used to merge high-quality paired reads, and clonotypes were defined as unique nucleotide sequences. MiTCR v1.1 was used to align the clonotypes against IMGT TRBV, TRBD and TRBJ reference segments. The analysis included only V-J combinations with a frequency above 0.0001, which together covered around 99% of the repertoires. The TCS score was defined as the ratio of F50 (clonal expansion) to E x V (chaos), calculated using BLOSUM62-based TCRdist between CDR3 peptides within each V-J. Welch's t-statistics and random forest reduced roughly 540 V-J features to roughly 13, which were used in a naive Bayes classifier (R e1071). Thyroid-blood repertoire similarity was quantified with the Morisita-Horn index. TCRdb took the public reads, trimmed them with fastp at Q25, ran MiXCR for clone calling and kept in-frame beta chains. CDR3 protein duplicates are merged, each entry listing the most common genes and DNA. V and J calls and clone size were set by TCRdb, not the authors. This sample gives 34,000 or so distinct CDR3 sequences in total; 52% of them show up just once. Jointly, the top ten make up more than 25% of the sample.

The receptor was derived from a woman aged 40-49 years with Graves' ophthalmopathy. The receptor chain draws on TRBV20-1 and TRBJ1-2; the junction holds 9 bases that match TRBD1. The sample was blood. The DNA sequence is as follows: TGCAGTGCTAGAGGGACAGGGGCCGGCTACACCTTC. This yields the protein CSARGTGAGYTF.